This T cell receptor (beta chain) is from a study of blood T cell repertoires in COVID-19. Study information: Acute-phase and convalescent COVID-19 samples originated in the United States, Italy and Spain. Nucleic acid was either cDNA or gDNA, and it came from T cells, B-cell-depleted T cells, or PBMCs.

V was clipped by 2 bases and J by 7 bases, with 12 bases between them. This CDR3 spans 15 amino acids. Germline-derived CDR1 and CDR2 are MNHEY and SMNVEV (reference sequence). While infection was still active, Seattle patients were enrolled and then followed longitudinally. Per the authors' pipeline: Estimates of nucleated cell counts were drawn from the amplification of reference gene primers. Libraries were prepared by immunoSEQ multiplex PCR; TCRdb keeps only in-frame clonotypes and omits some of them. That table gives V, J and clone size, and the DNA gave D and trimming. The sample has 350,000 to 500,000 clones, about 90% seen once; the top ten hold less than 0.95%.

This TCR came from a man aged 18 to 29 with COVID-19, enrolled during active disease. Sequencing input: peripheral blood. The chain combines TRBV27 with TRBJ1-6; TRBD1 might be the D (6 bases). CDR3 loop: CASSLQGTANSPLHF. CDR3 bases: TGTGCCAGCAGTTTACAGGGGACGGCGAATTCACCCCTCCACTTT.